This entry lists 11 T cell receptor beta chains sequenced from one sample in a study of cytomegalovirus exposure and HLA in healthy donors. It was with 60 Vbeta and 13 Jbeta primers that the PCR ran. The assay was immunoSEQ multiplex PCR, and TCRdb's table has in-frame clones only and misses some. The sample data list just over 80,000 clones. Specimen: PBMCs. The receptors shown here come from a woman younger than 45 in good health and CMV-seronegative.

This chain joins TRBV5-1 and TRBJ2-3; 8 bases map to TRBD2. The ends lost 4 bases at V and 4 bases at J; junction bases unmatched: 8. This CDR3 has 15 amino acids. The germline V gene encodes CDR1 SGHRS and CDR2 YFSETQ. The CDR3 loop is CASSRAGAFADTQYF. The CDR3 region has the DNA TGCGCCAGCAGCCGAGCGGGGGCGTTCGCAGATACGCAGTATTTT.

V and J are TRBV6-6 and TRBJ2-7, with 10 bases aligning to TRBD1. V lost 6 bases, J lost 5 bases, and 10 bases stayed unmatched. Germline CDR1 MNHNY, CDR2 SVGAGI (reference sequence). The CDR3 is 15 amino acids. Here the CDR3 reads CASRFQTGGFDEQYF. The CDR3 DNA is TGTGCCAGCAGATTCCAGACAGGGGGCTTCGACGAGCAGTACTTC.

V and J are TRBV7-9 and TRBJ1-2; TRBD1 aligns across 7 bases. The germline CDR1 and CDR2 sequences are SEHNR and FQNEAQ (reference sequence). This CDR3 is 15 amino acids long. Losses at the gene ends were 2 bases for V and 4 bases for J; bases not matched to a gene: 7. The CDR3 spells CASSLPGGSSYGYTF. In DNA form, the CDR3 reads TGTGCCAGCAGCTTACCAGGGGGTTCCTCCTATGGCTACACCTTC.

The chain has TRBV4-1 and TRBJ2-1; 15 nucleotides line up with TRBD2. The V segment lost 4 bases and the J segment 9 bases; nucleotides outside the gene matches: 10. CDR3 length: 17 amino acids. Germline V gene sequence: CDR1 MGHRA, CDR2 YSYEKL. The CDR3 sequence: CASSLGLAGGPLGEQFF. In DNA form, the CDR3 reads TGCGCCAGCAGCCTTGGACTAGCGGGAGGGCCCTTAGGTGAGCAGTTCTTC.

The CDR3 DNA reads TGTGCCAGCAGCTTAGGGGGGGGACTAGCGGTTCAGTTCTTC. It specifies CASSLGGGLAVQFF. The chain recombines TRBV7-9 with TRBJ2-1; 11 bases fit TRBD2. Germline V lookup: CDR1 SEHNR, CDR2 FQNEAQ (reference sequence). The trim removed 1 base at V and 13 bases at J, leaving 6 bases unmatched. This CDR3 spans 14 amino acids. The variable domain in full, completed from reference TRBV7-9 and TRBJ2-1, reads DTGVSQNPRHKITKRGQNVTFRCDPISEHNRLYWYRQTLGQGPEFLTYFQNEAQLEKSRLLSDRFSAERPKGSFSTLEIQRTEQGDSAMYLCASSLGGGLAVQFFGPGTRLTVL.

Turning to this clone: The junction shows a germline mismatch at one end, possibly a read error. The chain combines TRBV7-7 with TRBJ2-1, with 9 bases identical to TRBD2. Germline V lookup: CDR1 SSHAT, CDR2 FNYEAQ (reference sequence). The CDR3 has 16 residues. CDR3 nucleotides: TGTGCTAGCAGTCTCGTAGCGGGGGCTTCCTACAATGAGCAGTTCTTC. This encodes CASSLVAGASYNEQFF.

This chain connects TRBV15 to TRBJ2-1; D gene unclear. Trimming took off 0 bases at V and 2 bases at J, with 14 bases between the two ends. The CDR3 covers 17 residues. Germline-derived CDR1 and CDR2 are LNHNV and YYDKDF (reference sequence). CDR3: CATSRDQVFLPYNEQFF. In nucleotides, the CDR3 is TGTGCCACCAGCAGAGATCAGGTCTTCCTCCCCTACAATGAGCAGTTCTTC.

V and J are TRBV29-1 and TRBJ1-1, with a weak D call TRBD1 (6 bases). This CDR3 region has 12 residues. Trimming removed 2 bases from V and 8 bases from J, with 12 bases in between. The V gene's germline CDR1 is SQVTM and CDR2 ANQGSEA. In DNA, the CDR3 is TGCAGCGTTGAAATGCAGGGGAAGGAAGCTTTCTTT. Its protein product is CSVEMQGKEAFF.

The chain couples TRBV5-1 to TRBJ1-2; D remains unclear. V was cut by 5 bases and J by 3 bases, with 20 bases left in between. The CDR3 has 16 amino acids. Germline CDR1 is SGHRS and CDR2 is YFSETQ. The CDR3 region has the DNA TGCGCCAGCAGTTTTGACAAGGTCGGTAATGACTATGGCTACACCTTC. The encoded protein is CASSFDKVGNDYGYTF.

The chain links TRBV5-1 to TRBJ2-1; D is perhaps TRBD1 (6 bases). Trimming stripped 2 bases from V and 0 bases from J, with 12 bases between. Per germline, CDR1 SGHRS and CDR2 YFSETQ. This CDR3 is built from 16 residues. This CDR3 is CASSFAGASSYNEQFF. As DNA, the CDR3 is TGCGCCAGCAGCTTCGCAGGGGCTAGCTCCTACAATGAGCAGTTCTTC.

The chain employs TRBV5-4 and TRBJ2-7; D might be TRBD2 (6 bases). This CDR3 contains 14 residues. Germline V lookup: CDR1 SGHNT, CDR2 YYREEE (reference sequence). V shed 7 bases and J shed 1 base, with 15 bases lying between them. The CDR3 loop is CASRKWGDSYEQYF. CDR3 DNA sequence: TGTGCCAGCCGCAAATGGGGGGATTCCTACGAGCAGTACTTC.